Sequencing of this TCR beta chain was carried out in a study of beta chain features in type 1 diabetes. Study at large: Cell yields, gender and age were comparable in patients and healthy donors.

Germline V gene data show CDR1 as SQVTM and CDR2 as ANQGSEA. Trimming pared 4 bases from V and 0 bases from J, leaving 11 bases between. The CDR3 totals 14 residues. This clone was seen a few times. The investigators reverse transcribed all of the isolated RNA, so they sequenced expressed TCRB transcripts. About 3.4 million reads per sample on average were obtained from naive, central memory and regulatory T cell samples. Data came from immunoSEQ multiplex PCR; TCRdb stores just in-frame clones and leaves some out. The table includes 150,000 to 200,000 clones, around 13% detected once. The receptor comes from a woman aged 18 to 35 in good health. The chain links TRBV29-1 to TRBJ2-3; perhaps TRBD2 as D (5 bases). The sample comprised central memory CD4+ T cells from blood. The CDR3 DNA reads TGCAGCGTTGCTTACGGGATAAGCACAGATACGCAGTATTTT. Translation gives CSVAYGISTDTQYF.